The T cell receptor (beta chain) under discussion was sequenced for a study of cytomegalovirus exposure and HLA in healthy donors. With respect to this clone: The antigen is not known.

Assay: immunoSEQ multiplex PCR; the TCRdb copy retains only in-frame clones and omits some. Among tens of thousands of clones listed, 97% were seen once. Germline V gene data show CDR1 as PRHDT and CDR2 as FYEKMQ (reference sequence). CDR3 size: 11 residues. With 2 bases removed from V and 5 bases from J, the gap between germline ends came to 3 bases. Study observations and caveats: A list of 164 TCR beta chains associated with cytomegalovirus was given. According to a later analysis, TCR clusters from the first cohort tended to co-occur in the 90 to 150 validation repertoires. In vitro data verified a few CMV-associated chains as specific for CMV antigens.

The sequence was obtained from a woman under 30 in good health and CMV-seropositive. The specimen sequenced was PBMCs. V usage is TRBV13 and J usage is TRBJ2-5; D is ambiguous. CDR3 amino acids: CASSLRETQYF. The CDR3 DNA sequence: TGTGCCAGCAGCTTACGGGAGACCCAGTACTTC. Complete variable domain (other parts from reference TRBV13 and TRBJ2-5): AAGVIQSPRHLIKEKRETATLKCYPIPRHDTVYWYQQGPGQDPQFLISFYEKMQSDKGSIPDRFSAQQFSDYHSELNMSSLELGDSALYFCASSLRETQYFGPGTRLLVL.